This record concerns one TCR beta chain sequence. This entry comes from a study of identifying expanded T cells in peripheral blood. TCRdb's table, derived via immunoSEQ multiplex PCR, lists solely in-frame clones and lacks some. The sample has around 100,000 clones; over 75% are singletons. The V segment lost 4 bases and the J segment 5 bases; nucleotides outside the gene matches: 14. CDR3 length: 17 amino acids. Germline CDR1 reads SGHTA; CDR2 reads FQGNSA. What was sequenced was blood. The rearrangement uses TRBV7-2 and TRBJ2-5, with TRBD1 matching 9 bases. This sequence originates from a person aged 18 to 70 in good health. CDR3 sequence (DNA): TGTGCCAGCAGCTACCGCCGGAAACAGGGGGCGACGGAGACCCAGTACTTC. Translating gives CASSYRRKQGATETQYF.